The rows below give T cell receptor beta chains drawn from one sample of a study of blood T cell repertoires in COVID-19. Sequenced by immunoSEQ multiplex PCR; TCRdb stores in-frame clones only, minus some. Of roughly 180,000 clones listed, around four fifths were seen once; the top ten hold around 3.6%. Sequencing used PBMCs or T cells enriched from blood (not recorded which). These TCRs come from a woman between 50 and 59 years old in a cohort exposed to, infected with or recovered from COVID-19 (not recorded which). Each CDR3 is given with its conserved first and last residue. A D gene is named only where the DNA matches it firmly. A row's size may be missing; if present it is once, few, many or a size class.

TRBD2 TRBJ2-3 14 TRBV19 . CASSIPGLENTQYF TGTGCCAGTAGTATACCGGGACTAGAAAATACGCAGTATTTT
. TRBJ2-1 15 TRBV6-4 few CASSDSSGSYNEQFF TGTGCCAGCAGTGACTCTAGCGGCTCCTACAATGAGCAGTTCTTC
TRBD1 TRBJ2-7 16 TRBV7-2 few CASSRDSNLGSYEQYF TGTGCCAGCAGCAGGGACAGTAATTTAGGATCCTACGAGCAGTACTTC
. TRBJ2-6 18 TRBV28 . CASVARRGLGSGANVLTF TGTGCCAGCGTCGCACGGAGGGGTTTGGGCTCTGGGGCCAACGTCCTGACTTTC
. TRBJ1-1 14 TRBV28 . CASSFGGMNTEAFF TGTGCCAGCAGTTTTGGAGGGATGAACACTGAAGCTTTCTTT
. TRBJ1-5 17 TRBV19 . CASSSLRAGGTNQPQHF TGTGCCAGTAGTTCCCTGAGGGCAGGTGGAACCAATCAGCCCCAGCATTTT
. TRBJ1-2 14 TRBV24-1 once CATSAGQLGYGYTF TGTGCCACCAGCGCTGGACAGTTAGGCTATGGCTACACCTTC
. TRBJ2-5 14 TRBV9 . CASSARTGEETQYF TGTGCCAGCAGCGCGCGGACTGGGGAAGAGACCCAGTACTTC
. TRBJ2-7 14 TRBV3-1/TRBV3-2 . CASSQDGDSYEQYF TGTGCCAGCAGCCAAGACGGAGACTCCTACGAGCAGTACTTC
. TRBJ1-5 14 TRBV2 . CASSGTTSNQPQHF TGTGCCAGCAGCGGGACAACCAGCAATCAGCCCCAGCATTTT
TRBD1 TRBJ2-7 15 TRBV7-2 . CASSLGWTGQYEQYF TGTGCCAGCAGCTTAGGTTGGACAGGGCAGTACGAGCAGTACTTC
. TRBJ2-6 17 TRBV7-3 . CASSLNGAGAGANVLTF TGTGCCAGCAGCTTAAATGGGGCAGGCGCTGGGGCCAACGTCCTGACTTTC
. TRBJ1-3 17 TRBV21-1 few CASSKIGSGGLRNTIYF TGTGCCAGCAGCAAAATTGGGTCAGGGGGCTTAAGAAACACCATATATTTT
. TRBJ1-1 14 TRBV19 . CAWGEWCLHTEAFF TGTGCCTGGGGGGAGTGGTGTCTTCACACTGAAGCTTTCTTT
TRBD2 TRBJ2-1 15 TRBV5-4 . CASSLASGSYNEQFF TGTGCCAGCAGCTTGGCTAGCGGATCCTACAATGAGCAGTTCTTC
. TRBJ1-1 13 TRBV10-1 . CASRLERNTEAFF TGCGCCAGCAGGTTAGAACGGAACACTGAAGCTTTCTTT
. TRBJ2-7 11 TRBV29-1 . CSAGFMYEQYF TGCAGCGCCGGCTTTATGTACGAGCAGTACTTC
TRBD1 TRBJ2-7 14 TRBV19 . CASNDRVGSYEQYF TGTGCCAGTAATGACAGGGTCGGATCCTACGAGCAGTACTTC
. TRBJ2-1 17 TRBV28 . CASSSFGGASSYNEQFF TGTGCCAGCAGTTCCTTTGGGGGGGCGAGCTCCTACAATGAGCAGTTCTTC
TRBD2 TRBJ2-7 15 TRBV3-1/TRBV3-2 . CASSQGFSGSYEQYF TGTGCCAGCAGCCAAGGTTTTAGCGGGAGTTACGAGCAGTACTTC
TRBD1 TRBJ1-3 17 TRBV19 . CASSTQSGQMLGNTIYF TGTGCCAGTAGTACCCAATCGGGACAGATGCTTGGAAACACCATATATTTT
. TRBJ2-1 14 TRBV24-1 . CATSDLKLSNEQFF TGTGCCACCAGTGATTTGAAGCTTTCCAATGAGCAGTTCTTC
. TRBJ2-7 15 TRBV6-1 . CASSEAGTLRYEQYF TGTGCCAGCAGTGAAGCCGGGACACTAAGATACGAGCAGTACTTC
. TRBJ2-5 15 TRBV18 . CASSPRGGDGETQYF TGTGCCAGCTCACCCCGGGGTGGGGATGGAGAGACCCAGTACTTC
TRBD2 TRBJ2-3 14 TRBV30 few CAWSRLATTDTQYF TGTGCCTGGAGTCGACTAGCCACCACAGATACGCAGTATTTT
TRBD1 TRBJ1-5 13 TRBV29-1 . CSAGQGGNQPQHF TGCAGCGCAGGACAGGGAGGCAATCAGCCCCAGCATTTT
. TRBJ1-2 14 TRBV7-9 few CASSLVGGNYGYTF TGTGCCAGCAGCTTAGTCGGCGGTAACTATGGCTACACCTTC
TRBD2 TRBJ2-3 16 TRBV5-1 . CASRLAGNLFTDTQYF TGCGCCAGCAGGTTAGCGGGTAACCTCTTCACAGATACGCAGTATTTT
. TRBJ2-7 12 TRBV2 . CASRYSSYEQYF TGTGCCAGCAGGTATTCCTCCTACGAGCAGTACTTC
. TRBJ2-4 16 TRBV28 . CASSHRLYLAKNIQYF TGTGCCAGCAGTCACCGACTTTATCTAGCCAAAAACATTCAGTACTTC
TRBD1 TRBJ1-2 14 TRBV2 . CASSPTGPIYGYTF TGTGCCAGCAGTCCGACAGGGCCGATCTATGGCTACACCTTC
. TRBJ1-2 13 TRBV28 . CASSFPGDYGYTF TGTGCCAGCAGTTTTCCGGGGGACTATGGCTACACCTTC
TRBD1 TRBJ2-5 11 TRBV20-1 . CSAREGQGPHF TGCAGTGCTAGAGAGGGACAGGGACCACACTTC
. TRBJ1-2 17 TRBV28 . CASTSVGRGYSNYGYTF TGTGCCAGCACCTCCGTTGGGAGGGGCTATTCTAACTATGGCTACACCTTC